A selection of T cell receptor beta chains follows, all from one sample in a study of graft-versus-host responses after intestinal transplantation. Sequencing used immunoSEQ multiplex PCR; TCRdb keeps in-frame clones, though not all of them. The table shows 75,000 to 100,000 clones, with 80% to 95% occurring only once. The material was PBMCs, obtained 453 days after intestinal transplant. These receptors were taken from a human patient who received an intestinal transplant, so some T cells may come from the graft donor. The conserved cysteine and the conserved F or W are not part of the CDR3 here.

TRBV5-4,TRBJ1-3,ASSFEGSHSGNTIY
TRBV11-3,TRBJ2-1,ASSQPTGGSSNEQF
TRBV15,TRBJ1-2,ATSREGADYYGYT
TRBV6-4,TRBJ2-3,ASSDGRGPTDTQY
TRBV7-3,TRBJ2-2,ASSLWSPRTLAGARNTGELF
TRBV6-5,TRBJ1-6,ASRRGPSPLH
TRBV4-1,TRBJ1-1,ASSQDPPPVVTEAF
TRBV11-2,TRBJ2-5,ASSFPGSETQY
TRBV11-2,TRBJ1-6,ASSRERNSPLH
TRBV7-9,TRBJ2-3,ASSPTPGAGGDTQY
TRBV11-2,TRBJ2-4,ASSLTGTGGNIQY
TRBV29-1,TRBJ2-1,SVENGNEQF
TRBV5-1,TRBJ1-1,ASSPRTGGTEAF
TRBV4-2,.,ASSRERGAYEQY
TRBV19,TRBJ1-1,ASRGQGGTEAF
TRBV11-2,TRBJ2-7,ASSFGQAYEQY
TRBV18,TRBJ1-4,ASSPVQINEKLF
TRBV7-9,TRBJ1-1,ASSLDPEAF
TRBV7-8,TRBJ1-3,ASSLAVGGIGNTIY
TRBV18,TRBJ2-7,ASSPGQNKPYEQY
TRBV6-5,TRBJ2-2,ASSSAAGELF
TRBV7-9,TRBJ1-4,ASSSQGRPAGFNEKLF
TRBV6-6,TRBJ2-7,ASSSSGGQGPYEQY
TRBV5-1,TRBJ2-7,ASSLLGSHSYEQY
TRBV5-8,TRBJ2-1,ASSRGQGSYNEQF
TRBV7-9,TRBJ1-6,ASSLAPTGWDNSPLH
TRBV18,TRBJ2-5,ASSPAGTSRETQY
TRBV12-5,TRBJ2-1,ASGSPRRASLNEQF
TRBV9,TRBJ2-2,ASSVGSHNTGELF
TRBV6-1,TRBJ1-1,ASSELGFEAF
TRBV2,TRBJ1-5,ASRRGTGGEAQH
TRBV29-1,TRBJ2-1,SVVPEPYYNEQF
TRBV6-1,TRBJ2-7,ASSGPDTNSYEQY
TRBV6-6,TRBJ1-2,ASGRNYGYT
TRBV2,TRBJ2-7,ASSSGDAAQKQYEQY
TRBV4-2,TRBJ1-1,ASSQEQGTEAF
TRBV6-6,TRBJ1-2,ASSAGGVET
TRBV6-5,TRBJ1-2,ASSYSSRNYGYT
TRBV5-6,TRBJ1-2,ASSLDHWAGNHGYT